The 17 T cell receptor beta chains in this list originate from one sample, sequenced in a study of blood T cell repertoires in COVID-19. Produced via immunoSEQ multiplex PCR; TCRdb's table is partial and in-frame only. Of 80,000 to 95,000 clones in the sample, approximately 84% are singletons; the top ten hold roughly 25%. The sequenced sample consisted of peripheral blood. The receptors come from an elderly man with active or convalescent COVID-19.

This clone appeared a few times. This sequence joins TRBV27 and TRBJ2-5; 8 positions match TRBD2. This CDR3 has 13 residues. The V gene end was trimmed by 5 bases and the J gene end by 5 bases; junction bases not matched to a gene: 4. Germline CDR1 is MNHEY and CDR2 is SMNVEV (reference sequence). For the CDR3, the DNA is TGTGCCAGCAGTCGGGGGGGCTGGGAGACCCAGTACTTC. It encodes CASSRGGWETQYF.

The chain employs TRBV5-4 and TRBJ1-2, with a weak D call TRBD1 (6 bases). This CDR3 region has 16 residues. CDR1 is SGHNT and CDR2 is YYREEE in the germline V gene (reference sequence). V lost 4 bases and J lost 1, with 17 bases in between. The CDR3 protein is CASSILTGRLNYGYTF. As DNA, the CDR3 is TGTGCCAGCAGCATCCTGACAGGCCGCCTTAACTATGGCTACACCTTC. Full variable domain (rest looked up from reference TRBV5-4 and TRBJ1-2): ETGVTQSPTHLIKTRGQQVTLRCSSQSGHNTVSWYQQALGQGPQFIFQYYREEENGRGNFPPRFSGLQFPNYSSELNVNALELDDSALYLCASSILTGRLNYGYTFGSGTRLTVV.

This clone was counted a few times. V is TRBV6-6 and J is TRBJ1-6; D gene unclear. Germline CDR1 reads MNHNY; CDR2 reads SVGAGI (reference sequence). The CDR3 runs 14 residues. V shed 0 bases and J shed 10 bases, with 10 bases lying between them. The CDR3 DNA follows: TGTGCCAGCAGTTACTCGGGAGTTCGCTCACCCCTCCACTTT. It yields the protein CASSYSGVRSPLHF.

The gene calls are TRBV2 and TRBJ1-4; D may be TRBD1 (5 bases). Trimming took off 8 bases at V and 8 bases at J, with 12 bases between the two ends. The length of the CDR3 is 12 residues. The germline V gene has CDR1 SNHLY and CDR2 FYNNEI. The CDR3 region is CASGRGLEKLFF. CDR3 nucleotide sequence: TGTGCCAGCGGACGGGGGTTGGAAAAACTGTTTTTT.

This clone has a handful of counts. J is TRBJ1-1 and V is TRBV5-1; D is undetermined. CDR1 is SGHRS and CDR2 is YFSETQ in the germline V gene. The CDR3 contains 15 residues. V dropped 0 bases and J dropped 0 bases, with 9 bases sitting between them. The CDR3 sequence: CASSLDPVLNTEAFF. The CDR3, as DNA: TGCGCCAGCAGCTTGGACCCAGTTTTGAACACTGAAGCTTTCTTT. The whole variable domain, filled in from reference TRBV5-1 and TRBJ1-1, reads KAGVTQTPRYLIKTRGQQVTLSCSPISGHRSVSWYQQTPGQGLQFLFEYFSETQRNKGNFPGRFSGRQFSNSRSEMNVSTLELGDSALYLCASSLDPVLNTEAFFGQGTRLTVV.

The chain carries TRBV5-1 and TRBJ1-6; 7 bases are shared with TRBD1. In germline, CDR1 is SGHRS, CDR2 YFSETQ. This CDR3 is 13 amino acids long. J gave up 7 bases and V 5 bases, and 3 bases lay outside the gene matches. Written as DNA, the CDR3 is TGCGCCAGCAGATGGGACAGAAATTCACCCCTCCACTTT. It codes for CASRWDRNSPLHF.

CDR3 coding DNA: TGTGCCAGTAGTGCACCAGGGGTGACCTACGAGCAGTACTTC. Translated, it gives CASSAPGVTYEQYF. V is TRBV19 and J is TRBJ2-7; D may be TRBD1 (6 bases). Trimming took 5 bases from V and 2 from J, leaving 13 bases between them. The CDR3 loop spans 14 amino acids. Looked up from germline, CDR1 is LNHDA and CDR2 is SQIVND (reference sequence).

This clone appeared a few times. This chain links TRBV29-1 with TRBJ1-5; no clear D. This CDR3 region has 12 residues. With 5 bases removed from V and 7 bases from J, the gap between germline ends came to 12 bases. Germline V gene data show CDR1 as SQVTM and CDR2 as ANQGSEA. The CDR3 nucleotides read TGCAGCGTTCGGGAGTTGGACCAGCCCCAGCATTTT. Amino acid sequence: CSVRELDQPQHF.

CDR3 loop: CASSPRRVGGKETQYF. The CDR3 DNA reads as TGCGCCAGCAGCCCAAGACGAGTCGGGGGAAAAGAGACCCAGTACTTC. The chain uses TRBV4-3 and TRBJ2-5; a weak D match, TRBD2 (6 bases). V lost 4 bases, J lost 3 bases, and 18 bases lay in between. Per germline, CDR1 LGHNA and CDR2 YSLEER. The CDR3 contains 16 residues.

The chain joins TRBV28 to TRBJ1-6; 8 bases match TRBD1. The germline V gene encodes CDR1 MDHEN and CDR2 SYDVKM. The CDR3 contains 17 residues. The V gene end was trimmed by 4 bases and the J gene end by 6 bases; junction bases not matched to a gene: 11. The CDR3 DNA reads as TGTGCCAGCAGTTCGAGCCACGGACAGGGTGGTAATTCACCCCTCCACTTT. As protein: CASSSSHGQGGNSPLHF.

The chain couples TRBV9 to TRBJ1-2; D uncertain. CDR1 SGDLS and CDR2 YYNGEE come from the germline V gene. V gave up 0 bases and J gave up 0 bases, with 12 bases separating them. The CDR3 contains 16 residues. CDR3 nucleotides: TGTGCCAGCAGCGTAGCTGGGCAGGAAGCTAACTATGGCTACACCTTC. Translated, it gives CASSVAGQEANYGYTF.

The chain links TRBV5-1 to TRBJ1-2; D is ambiguous. This CDR3 has 17 amino acids. Per germline, CDR1 SGHRS and CDR2 YFSETQ. Trimming removed 3 bases from V and 1 base from J, with 19 bases in between. This CDR3 is CASSSTSRERVNYGYTF. The CDR3 DNA is TGCGCCAGCAGCTCTACTTCCAGAGAGCGGGTTAACTATGGCTACACCTTC.

This chain links TRBV4-3 with TRBJ2-1; 9 bases map to TRBD2. The length of the CDR3 is 15 residues. The V gene's germline CDR1 is LGHNA and CDR2 YSLEER. V was pared by 4 bases and J by 2 bases, with 3 bases of the junction left unmatched. In nucleotides, the CDR3 is TGCGCCAGCAGCCCGGGACTAGCTACCTACAATGAGCAGTTCTTC. Residues: CASSPGLATYNEQFF.

The J gene is TRBJ1-4, the V gene TRBV11-2, with 10 bases identical to TRBD1. The germline V gene has CDR1 SGHAT and CDR2 FQNNGV. The length of the CDR3 is 18 residues. V shed 1 base, J shed 7 bases, and the junction held 12 bases outside the gene matches. CDR3: CASSLGLLSGQGGEKLFF. The CDR3 bases are TGTGCCAGCAGCTTAGGGCTTCTTTCCGGACAGGGGGGTGAAAAACTGTTTTTT.

The chain is built from TRBV11-2 and TRBJ2-5, with 8 bases identical to TRBD1. There are 15 residues in the CDR3. From germline, CDR1 is SGHAT and CDR2 FQNNGV. V lost 4 bases and J lost 5; bases outside the gene matches: 9. This CDR3 reads CASSSGQGRYETQYF. CDR3 DNA sequence: TGTGCCAGCAGCTCAGGACAGGGACGTTACGAGACCCAGTACTTC.

The chain is built from TRBV5-6 and TRBJ2-1; 12 bases are a match to TRBD2. After removal of 5 bases from V and 8 bases from J, the junction contained 11 bases not matched to a gene. CDR1 SGHDT and CDR2 YYEEEE come from the germline V gene. CDR3 length: 16 amino acids. This chain's CDR3 is CASRTASGGALDEQFF. In nucleotides, the CDR3 is TGTGCCAGCAGGACTGCTAGCGGGGGGGCCCTCGATGAGCAGTTCTTC.

This chain connects TRBV7-9 to TRBJ2-5, with TRBD1 matching 7 bases. Germline CDR1 and CDR2: SEHNR and FQNEAQ (reference sequence). V lost 5 bases and J lost 5; bases outside the gene matches: 17. CDR3 size: 17 residues. The DNA of the CDR3 is TGTGCCAGCAGCCAATCAACAGGGGTCGGTTTAGGCGAGACCCAGTACTTC. Translating it yields CASSQSTGVGLGETQYF.